This TCR beta chain appears in the sequencing data of a study of spatial heterogeneity in lung cancer. Background on the study: A consistent excess of beta-chain over alpha-chain sequences was detected. Study-level points and caveats: Tumor TCRs that were ubiquitous and expanded showed up in blood more at resection than follow-up.

The germline V gene has CDR1 MGHRA and CDR2 YSYEKL. The ends lost 2 bases at V and 0 bases at J; junction bases unmatched: 3. This CDR3 comprises 16 residues. The time point was: blood at routine non-recurrence follow-up after resection. Sequencing of whole RNA from tumor, nontumor lung or frozen PBMC involved no sorting. TCRdb re-analysed the 5' RACE reads in MiXCR, keeping a single row per CDR3 protein. The repertoire includes around 20,000 distinct CDR3 sequences, less than 9.5% of them detected once, and about a fifth sits in the top ten. Relative to its sample, this clonotype is medium-sized. Antigen unknown.

This rearrangement joins TRBV4-1 to TRBJ2-7, with TRBD2 matching over 11 bases. The source of this sequence is a male donor with early-stage non-small cell lung cancer. The sample consisted of PBMCs, taken at follow-up. The CDR3 spells CASSQISGGASYEQYF. DNA of the CDR3: TGCGCCAGCAGCCAAATTAGCGGGGGGGCCTCCTACGAGCAGTACTTC.